The TCR beta chain described here comes from a study of blood T cell repertoires in COVID-19. Study-wide context: From the United States, Italy and Spain came samples of acute and convalescent COVID-19. Sources were T cells, B-cell-depleted T cells, or PBMCs; the material itself was cDNA or gDNA.

CDR3 length equals 14 residues. V was pared by 5 bases and J by 2 bases, with 10 bases between. The germline V gene encodes CDR1 MNHEY and CDR2 SMNVEV (reference sequence). In the source study's methods: Amplification of reference gene primers was used by the study to estimate nucleated cell counts. Sequencing was performed with immunoSEQ multiplex PCR; in TCRdb, only in-frame clones are kept and a portion is missing. V and J calls and clone size follow that table, whereas D and trimming were derived from the DNA. The sample has over 150,000 clones, roughly 84% seen once. The TCR originated in a woman over 75 with active or convalescent COVID-19. This chain connects TRBV27 to TRBJ1-3; D possibly corresponds to TRBD1 (6 bases). The specimen was peripheral blood. This CDR3 reads CASSAGGAGNTIYF. CDR3 DNA: TGTGCCAGCAGTGCTGGGGGCGCTGGAAACACCATATATTTT.